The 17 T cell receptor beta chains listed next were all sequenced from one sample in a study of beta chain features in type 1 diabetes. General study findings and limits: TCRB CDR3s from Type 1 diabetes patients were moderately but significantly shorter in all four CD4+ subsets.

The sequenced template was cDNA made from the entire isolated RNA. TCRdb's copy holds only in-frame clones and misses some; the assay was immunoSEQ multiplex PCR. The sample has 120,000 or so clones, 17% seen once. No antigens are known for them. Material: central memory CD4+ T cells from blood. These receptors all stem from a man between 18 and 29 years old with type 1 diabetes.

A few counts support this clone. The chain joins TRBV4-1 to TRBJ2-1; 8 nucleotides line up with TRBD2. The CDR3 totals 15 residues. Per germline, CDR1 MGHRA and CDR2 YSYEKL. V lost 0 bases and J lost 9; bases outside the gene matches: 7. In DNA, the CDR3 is TGCGCCAGCAGCCAAGAAAAAGCGGGAGTAGGTGAGCAGTTCTTC. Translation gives CASSQEKAGVGEQFF.

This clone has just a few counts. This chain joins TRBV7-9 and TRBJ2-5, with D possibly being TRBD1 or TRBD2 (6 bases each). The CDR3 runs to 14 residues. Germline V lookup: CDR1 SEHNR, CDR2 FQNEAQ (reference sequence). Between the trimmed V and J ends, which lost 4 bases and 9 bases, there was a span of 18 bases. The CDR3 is CASSSLGGGSPQYF. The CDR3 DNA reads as TGTGCCAGCAGCTCCCTGGGGGGCGGATCGCCCCAGTACTTC.

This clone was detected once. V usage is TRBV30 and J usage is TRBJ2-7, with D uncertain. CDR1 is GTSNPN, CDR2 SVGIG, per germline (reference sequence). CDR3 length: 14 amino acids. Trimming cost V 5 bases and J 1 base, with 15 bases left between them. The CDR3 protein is CAWSHPGGSYEQYF. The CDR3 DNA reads TGTGCCTGGTCCCATCCCGGTGGTTCCTACGAGCAGTACTTC.

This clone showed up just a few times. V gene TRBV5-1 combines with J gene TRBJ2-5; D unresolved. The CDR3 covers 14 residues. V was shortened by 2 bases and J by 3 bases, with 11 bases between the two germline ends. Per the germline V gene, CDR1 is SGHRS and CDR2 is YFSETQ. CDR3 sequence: CASSFARPEETQYF. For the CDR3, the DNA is TGCGCCAGCAGCTTTGCTAGACCAGAAGAGACCCAGTACTTC. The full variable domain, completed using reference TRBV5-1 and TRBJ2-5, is KAGVTQTPRYLIKTRGQQVTLSCSPISGHRSVSWYQQTPGQGLQFLFEYFSETQRNKGNFPGRFSGRQFSNSRSEMNVSTLELGDSALYLCASSFARPEETQYFGPGTRLLVL.

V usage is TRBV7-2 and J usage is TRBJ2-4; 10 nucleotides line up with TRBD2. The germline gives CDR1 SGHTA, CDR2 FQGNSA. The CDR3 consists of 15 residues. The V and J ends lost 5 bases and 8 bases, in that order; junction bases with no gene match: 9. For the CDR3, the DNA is TGTGCCAGCAGCGTACCGGGACTAGCGTTTGACATTCAGTACTTC. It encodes CASSVPGLAFDIQYF.

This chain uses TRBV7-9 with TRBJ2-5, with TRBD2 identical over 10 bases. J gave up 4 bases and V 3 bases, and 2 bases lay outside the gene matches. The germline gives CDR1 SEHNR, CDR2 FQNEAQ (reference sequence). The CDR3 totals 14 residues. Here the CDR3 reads CASSFRLAGETQYF. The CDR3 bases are TGTGCCAGCAGCTTCCGACTAGCGGGAGAGACCCAGTACTTC.

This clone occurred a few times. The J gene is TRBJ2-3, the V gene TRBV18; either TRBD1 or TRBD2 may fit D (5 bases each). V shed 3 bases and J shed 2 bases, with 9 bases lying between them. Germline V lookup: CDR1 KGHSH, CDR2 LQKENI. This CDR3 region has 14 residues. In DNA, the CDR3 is TGTGCCAGCTCACCGGTCGGGGCCACAGATACGCAGTATTTT. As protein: CASSPVGATDTQYF.

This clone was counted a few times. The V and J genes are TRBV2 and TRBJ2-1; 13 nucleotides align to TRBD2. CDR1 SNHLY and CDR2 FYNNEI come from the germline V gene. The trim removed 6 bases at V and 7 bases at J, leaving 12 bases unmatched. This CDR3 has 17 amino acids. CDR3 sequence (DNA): TGTGCCAGCAGCCCTTACCCACTAGCGGGGGGGCTTAATGAGCAGTTCTTC. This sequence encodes CASSPYPLAGGLNEQFF. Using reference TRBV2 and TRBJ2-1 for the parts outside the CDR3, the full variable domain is EPEVTQTPSHQVTQMGQEVILRCVPISNHLYFYWYRQILGQKVEFLVSFYNNEISEKSEIFDDQFSVERPDGSNFTLKIRSTKLEDSAMYFCASSPYPLAGGLNEQFFGPGTRLTVL.

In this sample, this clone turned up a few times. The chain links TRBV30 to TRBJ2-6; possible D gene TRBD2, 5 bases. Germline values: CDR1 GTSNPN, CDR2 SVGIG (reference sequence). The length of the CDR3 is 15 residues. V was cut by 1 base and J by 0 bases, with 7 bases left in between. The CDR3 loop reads CAWSAGSSGANVLTF. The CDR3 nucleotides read TGTGCCTGGAGTGCTGGGAGCTCTGGGGCCAACGTCCTGACTTTC. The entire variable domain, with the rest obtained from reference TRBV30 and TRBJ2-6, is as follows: SQTIHQWPATLVQPVGSPLSLECTVEGTSNPNLYWYRQAAGRGLQLLFYSVGIGQISSEVPQNLSASRPQDRQFILSSKKLLLSDSGFYLCAWSAGSSGANVLTFGAGSRLTVL.

CDR3 in amino acids: CASSQDQGNRSPLHF. CDR3 sequence (DNA): TGCGCCAGCAGCCAAGATCAGGGAAACAGATCACCCCTCCACTTT. The V and J genes are TRBV4-3 and TRBJ1-6, with D perhaps TRBD1 (5 bases). The V and J ends lost 0 bases and 10 bases respectively, with 13 bases between them. Germline V CDR1 and CDR2: LGHNA, YSLEER. There are 15 residues in the CDR3.

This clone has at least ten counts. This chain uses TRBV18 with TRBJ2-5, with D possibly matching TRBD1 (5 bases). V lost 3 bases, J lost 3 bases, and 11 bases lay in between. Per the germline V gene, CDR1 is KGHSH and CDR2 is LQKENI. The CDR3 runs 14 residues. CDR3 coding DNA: TGTGCCAGCTCACCTGGTTTAGGGGAAGAGACCCAGTACTTC. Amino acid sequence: CASSPGLGEETQYF.

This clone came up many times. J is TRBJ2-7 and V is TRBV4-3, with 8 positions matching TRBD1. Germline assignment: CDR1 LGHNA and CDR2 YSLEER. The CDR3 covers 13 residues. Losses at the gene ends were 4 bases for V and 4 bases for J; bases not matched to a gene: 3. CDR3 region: CASSRDRGYEQYF. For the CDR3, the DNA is TGCGCCAGCAGCCGCGACAGGGGTTACGAGCAGTACTTC.

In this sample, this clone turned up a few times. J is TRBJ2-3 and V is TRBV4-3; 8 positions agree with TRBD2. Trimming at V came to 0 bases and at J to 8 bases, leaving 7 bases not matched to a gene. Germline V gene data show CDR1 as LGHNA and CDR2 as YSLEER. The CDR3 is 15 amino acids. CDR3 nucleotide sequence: TGCGCCAGCAGCCAAGAAGGGACTAGTCTGGGTACGCAGTATTTT. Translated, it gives CASSQEGTSLGTQYF.

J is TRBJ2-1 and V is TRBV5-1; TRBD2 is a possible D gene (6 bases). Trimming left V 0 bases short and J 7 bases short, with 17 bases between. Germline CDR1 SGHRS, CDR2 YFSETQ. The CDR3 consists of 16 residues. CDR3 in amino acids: CASSLESGLSQNEQFF. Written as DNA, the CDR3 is TGCGCCAGCAGCTTGGAAAGCGGGTTAAGCCAGAATGAGCAGTTCTTC.

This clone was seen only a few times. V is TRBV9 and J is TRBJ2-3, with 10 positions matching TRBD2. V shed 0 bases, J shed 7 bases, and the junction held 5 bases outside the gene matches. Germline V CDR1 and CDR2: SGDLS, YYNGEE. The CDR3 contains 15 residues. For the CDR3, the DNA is TGTGCCAGCAGCGTAGAAGCGGGGGGGCCGAATACGCAGTATTTT. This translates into CASSVEAGGPNTQYF.

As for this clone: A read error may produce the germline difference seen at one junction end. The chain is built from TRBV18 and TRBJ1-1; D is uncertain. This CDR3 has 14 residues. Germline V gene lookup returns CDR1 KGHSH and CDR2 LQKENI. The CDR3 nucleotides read TGTGCCAGCTCACCACCGGGCCGACCAAGGGCTTCAATCTTT. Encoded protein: CASSPPGRPRASIF.

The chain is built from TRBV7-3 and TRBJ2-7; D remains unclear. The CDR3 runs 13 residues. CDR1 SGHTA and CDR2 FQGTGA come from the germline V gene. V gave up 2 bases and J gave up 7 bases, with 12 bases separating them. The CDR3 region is CASSLSSRGEQYF. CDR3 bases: TGTGCCAGCAGCTTATCCTCTCGTGGGGAGCAGTACTTC.